A single T cell receptor beta chain is shown here with its context. V lost 4 bases, J lost 6 bases, and 12 bases lay in between. The CDR3 runs 13 residues. The germline CDR1 and CDR2 sequences are SEHNR and FQNEAQ (reference sequence). This record comes from a study of cytomegalovirus exposure and HLA in healthy donors. Primers for the PCR totalled 60 Vbeta and 13 Jbeta. Clones were read by immunoSEQ multiplex PCR, and TCRdb kept only the in-frame ones, dropping some. Among 170,000 or so clones listed, about three quarters were seen once. The V and J genes are TRBV7-9 and TRBJ1-2, with TRBD1 as a possible D gene (6 bases). Specimen: PBMCs. The clonotype was recovered from a man in his forties in good health and CMV-seronegative. The CDR3 protein is CASSSLQGNGYTF. The CDR3 region has the DNA TGTGCCAGCAGCTCTTTACAGGGAAATGGCTACACCTTC.